The source of this TCR beta chain is a study of T-cell reconstitution after alpha-beta-depleted transplantation in children. Notes on the study in general: As was reported, about two months after transplant, alpha-beta T cells came from several hundred expanded graft clones. It was newly produced T cells that mostly accounted for T-cell counts and diversity one year after transplant. The origin of high day-60 TCRbeta diversity in some patients lay in surviving recipient T cells and thymic progenitors.

Unique molecular identifiers were used to barcode this TCRbeta library. TCRdb re-analysed the PCR reads in MiXCR, keeping a single row per CDR3 protein. The sample records 550,000 to 800,000 distinct CDR3 sequences, 13% being singletons. This clonotype was found a few times. The target antigen is unknown. The TCR sequence derives from a girl aged 2 to 9 with congenital amegakaryocytic thrombocytopenia, due to receive a stem cell transplant. Sequenced here: PBMCs, sampled before TCRalphabeta/CD19-depleted stem cell transplant.

CDR3 bases: TGTGCCAGCAGTTCGTTACTCCTAGCGGAAGGCTACGAGCAGTACTTC. This gives the protein CASSSLLLAEGYEQYF. The V call is TRBV28, the J call TRBJ2-7; 7 bases align to TRBD2. The germline CDR1 and CDR2 sequences are MDHEN and SYDVKM. V was clipped by 4 bases and J by 3 bases; unmatched bases: 12. The CDR3 is 16 residues long.